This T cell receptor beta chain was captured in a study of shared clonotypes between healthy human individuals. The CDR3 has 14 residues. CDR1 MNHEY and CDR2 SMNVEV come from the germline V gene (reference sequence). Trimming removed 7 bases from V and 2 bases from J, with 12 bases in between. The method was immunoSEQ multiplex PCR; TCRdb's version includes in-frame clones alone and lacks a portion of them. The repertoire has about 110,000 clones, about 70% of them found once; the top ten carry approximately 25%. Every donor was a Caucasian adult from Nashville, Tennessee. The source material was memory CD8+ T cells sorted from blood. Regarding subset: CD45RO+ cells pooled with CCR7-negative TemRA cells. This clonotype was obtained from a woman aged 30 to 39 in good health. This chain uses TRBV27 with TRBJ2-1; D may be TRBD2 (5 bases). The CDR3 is CASKSGLPYNEQFF. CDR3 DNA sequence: TGTGCCAGCAAGAGTGGACTTCCCTACAATGAGCAGTTCTTC.